This passage covers 8 T cell receptor beta chains from one sample sequenced in a study of CD8+CD57+ T cells in acquired aplastic anemia (dated by TCRdb to the late 2010s). Sequencing was carried out with an Illumina HiSeq 2000. Genomic DNA was used as template for profiling of TCR beta VDJ combinations and CDR3 sequences. TCRdb applied fastp at Q25 and MiXCR to the public reads, then kept only in-frame beta chains. Records with the same CDR3 protein are collapsed into one entry carrying the most frequent genes and DNA. This sample gives 150,000 to 200,000 distinct CDR3 sequences in total; around three fifths of them show up just once. Jointly, the top ten make up around 42% of the sample. The sequenced sample consisted of sorted CD4+, CD8+, or CD8+CD57+ T cells (not recorded which) from PBMCs. All receptors come from a human donor with severe aplastic anemia or a healthy control (not recorded which).

The table lists this clonotype with a count of one. The chain is built from TRBV11-1 and TRBJ1-1; D may be TRBD1 (6 bases). The J call may not be correct, given that the DNA end is closer to TRBJ2-7. The CDR3 is 17 amino acids. Germline CDR1 is SGHAT and CDR2 is FQDESV (reference sequence). In DNA, the CDR3 is TGTGCCAGCAGCTTAAACGGAGGACAGTCGTACTCCTACGAGCAGTACTTC. Protein: CASSLNGGQSYSYEQYF.

In this sample, this clonotype turned up many times. This rearrangement joins TRBV2 to TRBJ2-7, with 9 bases that match TRBD1. Losses at the gene ends were 0 bases for V and 7 bases for J; bases not matched to a gene: 7. The CDR3 totals 15 residues. Germline V lookup: CDR1 SNHLY, CDR2 FYNNEI. The CDR3 protein is CASSEADRGPLEQYF. The CDR3 DNA sequence: TGTGCCAGCAGTGAAGCGGACAGGGGTCCTCTTGAGCAGTACTTC.

V and J are TRBV7-3 and TRBJ1-2; 7 bases align to TRBD1. The CDR3 totals 15 residues. After removal of 4 bases from V and 0 bases from J, the junction contained 5 bases not matched to a gene. Germline V CDR1 and CDR2: SGHTA, FQGTGA. The CDR3 spells CASSSDRDPNYGYTF. The CDR3 coding sequence is TGTGCCAGCAGCTCCGACAGGGACCCTAACTATGGCTACACCTTC.

This chain connects TRBV7-3 to TRBJ2-5; D is unresolved. Trimming took 2 bases from V and 0 from J, leaving 1 base between them. CDR1 is SGHTA, CDR2 FQGTGA, per germline. The CDR3 is 12 residues long. CDR3 sequence reads: CASSLDQETQYF. The CDR3 DNA is TGTGCCAGCAGCTTAGACCAAGAGACCCAGTACTTC.

The gene calls are TRBV10-3 and TRBJ2-7; D is perhaps TRBD1 or TRBD2 (5 bases each). CDR3 size: 13 residues. Trimming cost V 7 bases and J 6 bases, with 16 bases left between them. Per the germline V gene, CDR1 is ENHRY and CDR2 is SYGVKD. CDR3 nucleotides: TGTGCCATCATGTCGGGGCCCGAGGGCGAGCAGTACTTC. Encoded protein: CAIMSGPEGEQYF.

DNA for the CDR3: TGTGCCAGCCGCCGTGCGGGAGTGGCCGTTGATACGCAGTATTTT. Translating gives CASRRAGVAVDTQYF. This chain links TRBV12-3 or TRBV12-4 with TRBJ2-3; 7 nucleotides match TRBD2. The ends lost 8 bases at V and 6 bases at J; junction bases unmatched: 14. This CDR3 contains 15 residues.

The chain joins TRBV19 to TRBJ1-2; D is uncertain. From germline, CDR1 is LNHDA and CDR2 SQIVND (reference sequence). The V gene lost 5 bases and the J gene lost 8 bases, with 9 bases spanning the gap. This CDR3 spans 11 amino acids. The CDR3 coding sequence is TGTGCCAGTAGTTTCCCGACGGGCTACACCTTC. This gives the protein CASSFPTGYTF.

V usage is TRBV7-2 and J usage is TRBJ2-1; 8 nucleotides align to TRBD2. There are 12 residues in the CDR3. The ends lost 3 bases at V and 10 bases at J; junction bases unmatched: 2. Per germline, CDR1 SGHTA and CDR2 FQGNSA. The CDR3 loop reads CASSFGTREQFF. The DNA of the CDR3 is TGTGCCAGCAGCTTCGGGACTAGAGAGCAGTTCTTC.